One and the same sample provided the 27 T cell receptor beta chains below, sequenced in a study of blood T cell repertoires in COVID-19. Some clones are missing from TCRdb's copy, which holds only in-frame ones; the method was immunoSEQ multiplex PCR. The data show roughly 150,000 clones, roughly 80% seen once. Sample: peripheral blood. The source of these receptors is a man between 65 and 80 years old with acute or convalescent COVID-19.

In this sample, this clone turned up once. The rearrangement joins TRBV28 to TRBJ2-1; 16 bases line up with TRBD2. V shed 6 bases, J shed 2 bases, and the junction held 7 bases outside the gene matches. Germline values: CDR1 MDHEN, CDR2 SYDVKM. This CDR3 has 18 residues. CDR3 sequence (DNA): TGTGCCAGCAGGGGGGCCGGGACTAGCGGGAGGGCCTACAATGAGCAGTTCTTC. Translated: CASRGAGTSGRAYNEQFF.

The chain is built from TRBV14 and TRBJ2-7, with a possible D match to TRBD1 (6 bases). The CDR3 consists of 15 residues. From germline, CDR1 is SGHDN and CDR2 FVKESK. V was clipped by 1 base and J by 4 bases, with 14 bases between them. DNA for the CDR3: TGTGCCAGCAGCCAAGCGGGGCAGGGGCGTTACGAGCAGTACTTC. Translated, it gives CASSQAGQGRYEQYF.

V gene TRBV6-5 combines with J gene TRBJ1-1, with D maybe TRBD1 (5 bases). This CDR3 is built from 13 residues. Trimming removed 6 bases at V and 0 bases at J, with 8 bases between. CDR1 is MNHEY and CDR2 is SVGAGI in the germline V gene. CDR3 sequence reads: CASRTVLNTEAFF. CDR3 in DNA: TGTGCCAGCAGGACAGTGTTGAACACTGAAGCTTTCTTT.

The rearrangement links TRBV7-2 to TRBJ1-2; D remains unclear. V shed 2 bases and J shed 5 bases, with 6 bases lying between them. Per the germline V gene, CDR1 is SGHTA and CDR2 is FQGNSA. CDR3 length: 12 residues. The chain's CDR3 is CASSLSAYGYTF. In DNA form, the CDR3 reads TGTGCCAGCAGCTTATCAGCGTATGGCTACACCTTC.

The chain recombines TRBV11-2 with TRBJ2-7, with 10 bases aligning to TRBD1. V lost 5 bases to trimming and J lost 1 base; unmatched junction nucleotides: 5. CDR1 is SGHAT and CDR2 is FQNNGV in the germline V gene. This CDR3 is 15 amino acids long. CDR3: CASSTGQGGSYEQYF. DNA of the CDR3: TGTGCCAGCAGCACTGGACAGGGGGGGTCCTACGAGCAGTACTTC.

The rearrangement joins TRBV9 to TRBJ1-1, with D tentatively TRBD1 (5 bases). The CDR3 sequence is 14 residues long. Germline V lookup: CDR1 SGDLS, CDR2 YYNGEE. V lost 0 bases, J lost 6 bases, and 12 bases lay in between. CDR3 loop: CASSVDGGASEAFF. CDR3 coding DNA: TGTGCCAGCAGCGTAGACGGGGGAGCGTCTGAAGCTTTCTTT.

This clone was seen repeatedly, ten times or more. This rearrangement joins TRBV7-2 to TRBJ2-3, with D perhaps matching TRBD2 (6 bases). Between the trimmed V and J ends, which lost 1 base and 5 bases, there was a span of 10 bases. This CDR3 is built from 14 residues. CDR1 is SGHTA and CDR2 is FQGNSA in the germline V gene. The CDR3 sequence is CASSLEVGGDTQYF. The CDR3 DNA reads TGTGCCAGCAGCTTAGAAGTGGGGGGAGATACGCAGTATTTT.

The V call is TRBV15, the J call TRBJ2-3, with 7 bases lining up with TRBD2. The germline V gene encodes CDR1 LNHNV and CDR2 YYDKDF (reference sequence). With V trimmed by 1 base and J by 6 bases, 7 bases remained unmatched. This CDR3 is built from 15 residues. The CDR3 DNA is TGTGCCACCAGCAGAGGGGGCGGGAGAAGCGATACGCAGTATTTT. This codes for CATSRGGGRSDTQYF. The full variable domain, in which reference TRBV15 and TRBJ2-3 provide the parts outside the CDR3, is DAMVIQNPRYQVTQFGKPVTLSCSQTLNHNVMYWYQQKSSQAPKLLFHYYDKDFNNEADTPDNFQSRRPNTSFCFLDIRSPGLGDTAMYLCATSRGGGRSDTQYFGPGTRLTVL.

The chain combines TRBV4-2 with TRBJ2-5; TRBD1 matches at 9 bases. The V gene end was trimmed by 3 bases and the J gene end by 1 base; junction bases not matched to a gene: 9. The CDR3 contains 17 residues. Germline CDR1 reads LGHNA; CDR2 reads YNFKEQ. The CDR3 loop is CASSQEQGAVGQETQYF. The CDR3 bases are TGTGCCAGCAGCCAGGAACAGGGGGCGGTTGGCCAAGAGACCCAGTACTTC.

Here the CDR3 reads CSVIVASGANVLTF. As DNA, the CDR3 is TGCAGCGTTATAGTCGCTTCTGGGGCCAACGTCCTGACTTTC. The genes are TRBV29-1 and TRBJ2-6, with D hard to call. The CDR3 length is 14 residues. CDR1 is SQVTM, CDR2 ANQGSEA, per germline. V was clipped by 5 bases and J by 1 base, with 9 bases between them.

The V call is TRBV10-1, the J call TRBJ2-2; no definite D call. The CDR3 runs 14 residues. Trimming removed 3 bases at V and 1 base at J, with 6 bases between. Germline CDR1 reads WNHNN; CDR2 reads SYGVQD (reference sequence). CDR3 sequence reads: CASSDVGNTGELFF. CDR3 DNA sequence: TGCGCCAGCAGTGATGTCGGGAACACCGGGGAGCTGTTTTTT.

J is TRBJ1-2 and V is TRBV27, with D perhaps matching TRBD1 (6 bases). CDR3 size: 14 residues. Trimming removed 2 bases at V and 6 bases at J, with 13 bases between. Germline CDR1 is MNHEY and CDR2 is SMNVEV (reference sequence). The CDR3 bases are TGTGCCAGCAGTTTAAGGTCCACAGGGAATGGCTACACCTTC. This translates into CASSLRSTGNGYTF.

The CDR3 spells CASSLTGLFAGANVLTF. The CDR3, as DNA: TGTGCCAGCAGCTTGACAGGGTTATTCGCTGGGGCCAACGTCCTGACTTTC. The genes are TRBV5-5 and TRBJ2-6, with TRBD1 as a possible D gene (6 bases). The length of the CDR3 is 17 residues. Germline CDR1 reads SGHKS; CDR2 reads YYEKEE (reference sequence). V lost 1 base and J 2 bases, leaving 13 bases between the germline ends.

This chain connects TRBV19 to TRBJ1-5; D remains ambiguous. V was pared by 9 bases and J by 4 bases, with 10 bases between. This CDR3 is 12 amino acids long. Germline CDR1 and CDR2: LNHDA and SQIVND (reference sequence). In DNA, the CDR3 is TGTGCCAGCCGGTTTTTAAATCAGCCCCAGCATTTT. This sequence encodes CASRFLNQPQHF.

The chain combines TRBV24-1 with TRBJ2-1; D is possibly TRBD1 (7 bases). The V gene lost 4 bases and the J gene lost 9 bases, with 27 bases spanning the gap. The germline V gene has CDR1 KGHDR and CDR2 SFDVKD. The CDR3 totals 18 residues. CDR3 residues: CATSDPSQGGPLESEQFF. CDR3 coding DNA: TGTGCCACCAGTGACCCTTCTCAGGGGGGCCCACTAGAGAGTGAGCAGTTCTTC.

The CDR3 DNA follows: TGTGCCAGCAGCTTGTCGGGGATGGCGAACACCGGGGAGCTGTTTTTT. Translated, it gives CASSLSGMANTGELFF. The chain uses TRBV7-2 and TRBJ2-2, with D possibly matching TRBD2 (5 bases). CDR3 size: 16 residues. Germline-derived CDR1 and CDR2 are SGHTA and FQGNSA. Trimming cost V 3 bases and J 0 bases, with 11 bases left between them.

The J gene is TRBJ2-7, the V gene TRBV6-6; 11 positions agree with TRBD2. V lost 5 bases and J lost 0; bases outside the gene matches: 6. This CDR3 has 16 amino acids. Germline CDR1 and CDR2: MNHNY and SVGAGI (reference sequence). The CDR3 region is CASSGPGLADSYEQYF. The CDR3, as DNA: TGTGCCAGCAGTGGGCCGGGACTAGCGGACTCCTACGAGCAGTACTTC.

The DNA for the CDR3 is TGTGCCAGCAGCTTCGAAGCGGGGTACGAGCAGTACTTC. Residues: CASSFEAGYEQYF. The rearrangement links TRBV11-3 to TRBJ2-7; 7 bases line up with TRBD2. The junction had 3 bases not matched to a gene; V was cut back by 3 bases and J by 4 bases. This CDR3 is 13 amino acids long. CDR1 SGHNT and CDR2 YENEEA come from the germline V gene.

J is TRBJ2-3 and V is TRBV3-1 (or the pseudogene TRBV3-2); 13 bases align to TRBD2. The germline gives CDR1 LGHDT, CDR2 YNNKEL (reference sequence). Trimming cost V 2 bases and J 8 bases; bases outside gene matches: 10. This CDR3 is built from 17 residues. The CDR3 nucleotides read TGTGCCAGCAGCCAAAACCCACGGACTAGCGGGGGTGGTACGCAGTATTTT. Residues: CASSQNPRTSGGGTQYF.

This clone was seen more than once but under ten times. The chain has TRBV5-8 and TRBJ2-7, with 8 positions matching TRBD1. This CDR3 is built from 15 residues. J lost 4 bases, V lost 0 bases, and 6 bases had no gene match. The germline CDR1 and CDR2 sequences are SGHTS and YDEGEE. The CDR3 here is CASSLGAGGEYEQYF. In nucleotides, the CDR3 is TGTGCCAGCAGCTTGGGTGCAGGGGGCGAGTACGAGCAGTACTTC.

The V call is TRBV12-3 or TRBV12-4, the J call TRBJ1-2, with D hard to call. The CDR3 sequence is 13 residues long. V gave up 6 bases and J gave up 7 bases, with 15 bases separating them. This CDR3 is CASRDVNPGGYTF. In DNA form, the CDR3 reads TGTGCCAGCAGGGATGTGAACCCAGGTGGCTACACCTTC.

This clone was recorded once. The rearrangement uses TRBV27 and TRBJ2-7; TRBD2 agrees at 11 bases. V lost 3 bases to trimming and J lost 4 bases; unmatched junction nucleotides: 5. Per the germline V gene, CDR1 is MNHEY and CDR2 is SMNVEV (reference sequence). The length of the CDR3 is 15 residues. CDR3 nucleotides: TGTGCCAGCAGTTTCGTGACTAGCGGGAATTACGAGCAGTACTTC. It specifies CASSFVTSGNYEQYF.

The chain employs TRBV7-9 and TRBJ2-3; 9 nucleotides align to TRBD2. The CDR3 contains 14 residues. Germline V gene lookup returns CDR1 SEHNR and CDR2 FQNEAQ (reference sequence). V lost 5 bases to trimming and J lost 5 bases; unmatched junction nucleotides: 5. The CDR3 DNA reads TGTGCCAGCAGCCCTGGACTAGCGAGAGATACGCAGTATTTT. It specifies CASSPGLARDTQYF.

V is TRBV7-2 and J is TRBJ1-3; possibly TRBD1 for D (6 bases). The CDR3 runs 15 residues. V lost 5 bases, J lost 4 bases, and 15 bases lay in between. CDR1 is SGHTA and CDR2 is FQGNSA in the germline V gene. CDR3 region: CASSRRQGTGNTIYF. CDR3 DNA: TGTGCCAGCAGCCGCCGACAAGGGACAGGAAACACCATATATTTT.

The rearrangement links TRBV19 to TRBJ2-4, with a tentative D call TRBD1 (7 bases). V was shortened by 6 bases and J by 6 bases, with 9 bases between the two germline ends. CDR1 and CDR2 (germline): LNHDA, SQIVND (reference sequence). CDR3 length: 12 amino acids. CDR3 in amino acids: CASRQGGNIQYF. CDR3 nucleotides: TGTGCCAGTAGGCAGGGGGGAAACATTCAGTACTTC.

The chain employs TRBV15 and TRBJ1-3, with D maybe TRBD1 (6 bases). Germline CDR1 reads LNHNV; CDR2 reads YYDKDF (reference sequence). The CDR3 length is 17 residues. The germline V and J ends were trimmed by 0 bases and 3 bases, with 15 bases remaining between them. The CDR3 here is CATSRDRGRGFGNTIYF. In nucleotides, the CDR3 is TGTGCCACCAGCAGAGATCGTGGCAGGGGATTTGGAAACACCATATATTTT.

The chain links TRBV10-3 to TRBJ2-7; a weak D match, TRBD2 (6 bases). Looked up from germline, CDR1 is ENHRY and CDR2 is SYGVKD. V lost 4 bases to trimming and J lost 4 bases, with 17 bases between them. The CDR3 extends over 15 amino acids. CDR3 nucleotide sequence: TGTGCCATCAGTGTACGGGGCGGGGCAGGGTACGAGCAGTACTTC. It specifies CAISVRGGAGYEQYF.